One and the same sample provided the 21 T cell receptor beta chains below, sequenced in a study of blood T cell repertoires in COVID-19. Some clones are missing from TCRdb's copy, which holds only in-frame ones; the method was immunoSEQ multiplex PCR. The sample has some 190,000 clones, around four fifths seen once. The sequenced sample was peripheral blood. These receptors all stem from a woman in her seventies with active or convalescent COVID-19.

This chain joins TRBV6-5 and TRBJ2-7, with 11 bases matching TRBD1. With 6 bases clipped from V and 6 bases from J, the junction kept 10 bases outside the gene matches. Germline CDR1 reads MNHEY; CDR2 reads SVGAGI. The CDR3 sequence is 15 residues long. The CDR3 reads CASRSSGQGASEQYF. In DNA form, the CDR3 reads TGTGCCAGCAGATCCTCTGGACAGGGGGCCAGCGAGCAGTACTTC.

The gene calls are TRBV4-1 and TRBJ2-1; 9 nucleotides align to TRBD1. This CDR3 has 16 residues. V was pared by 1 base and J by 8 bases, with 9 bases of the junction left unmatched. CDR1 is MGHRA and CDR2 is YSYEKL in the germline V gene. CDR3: CASSQVEGQGGYEQFF. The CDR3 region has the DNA TGCGCCAGCAGCCAAGTCGAGGGACAGGGCGGCTATGAGCAGTTCTTC.

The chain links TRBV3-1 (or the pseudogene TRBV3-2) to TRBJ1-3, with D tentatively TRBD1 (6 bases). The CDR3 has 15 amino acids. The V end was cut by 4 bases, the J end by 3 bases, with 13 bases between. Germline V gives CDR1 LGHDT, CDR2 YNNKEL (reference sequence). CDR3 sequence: CASSPLGADGNTIYF. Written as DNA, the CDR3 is TGTGCCAGCAGCCCCTTGGGGGCGGATGGAAACACCATATATTTT.

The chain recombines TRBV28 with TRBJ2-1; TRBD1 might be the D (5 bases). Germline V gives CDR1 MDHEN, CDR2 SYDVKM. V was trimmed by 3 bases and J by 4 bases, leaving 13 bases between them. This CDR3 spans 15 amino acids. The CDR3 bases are TGTGCCAGCAGTTTCTTCGGCAGGGTTTACAATGAGCAGTTCTTC. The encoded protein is CASSFFGRVYNEQFF.

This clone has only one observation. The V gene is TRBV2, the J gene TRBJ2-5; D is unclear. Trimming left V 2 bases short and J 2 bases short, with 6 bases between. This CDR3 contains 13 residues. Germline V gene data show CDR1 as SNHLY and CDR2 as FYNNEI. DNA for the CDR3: TGTGCCAGCAGTGAACAACAGCAAGAGACCCAGTACTTC. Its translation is CASSEQQQETQYF. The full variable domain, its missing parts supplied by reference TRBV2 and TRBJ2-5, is EPEVTQTPSHQVTQMGQEVILRCVPISNHLYFYWYRQILGQKVEFLVSFYNNEISEKSEIFDDQFSVERPDGSNFTLKIRSTKLEDSAMYFCASSEQQQETQYFGPGTRLLVL.

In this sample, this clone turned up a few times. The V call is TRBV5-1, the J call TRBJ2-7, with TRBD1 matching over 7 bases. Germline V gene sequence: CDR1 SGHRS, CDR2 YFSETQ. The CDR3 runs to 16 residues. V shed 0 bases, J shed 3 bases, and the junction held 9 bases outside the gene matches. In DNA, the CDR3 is TGCGCCAGCAGCTTGGGGGCGACAGGGCAAGACTACGAGCAGTACTTC. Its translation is CASSLGATGQDYEQYF. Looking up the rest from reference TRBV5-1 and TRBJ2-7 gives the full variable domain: KAGVTQTPRYLIKTRGQQVTLSCSPISGHRSVSWYQQTPGQGLQFLFEYFSETQRNKGNFPGRFSGRQFSNSRSEMNVSTLELGDSALYLCASSLGATGQDYEQYFGPGTRLTVT.

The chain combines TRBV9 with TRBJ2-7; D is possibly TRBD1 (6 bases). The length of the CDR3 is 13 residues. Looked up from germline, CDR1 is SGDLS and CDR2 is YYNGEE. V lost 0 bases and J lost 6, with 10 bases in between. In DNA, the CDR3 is TGTGCCAGCAGCGTAGACCAGGGGCTCGAGCAGTACTTC. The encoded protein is CASSVDQGLEQYF.

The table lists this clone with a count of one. This CDR3 reads CASSQRLAASTDTQYF. CDR3 in DNA: TGCGCCAGCAGCCAACGTCTAGCGGCTAGCACAGATACGCAGTATTTT. The chain employs TRBV4-1 and TRBJ2-3, with 7 positions matching TRBD2. Germline V gene sequence: CDR1 MGHRA, CDR2 YSYEKL. This CDR3 contains 16 residues. The V gene end was trimmed by 2 bases and the J gene end by 0 bases; junction bases not matched to a gene: 5.

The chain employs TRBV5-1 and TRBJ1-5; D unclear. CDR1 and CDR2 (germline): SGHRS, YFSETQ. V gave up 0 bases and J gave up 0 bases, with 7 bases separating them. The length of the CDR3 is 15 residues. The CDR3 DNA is TGCGCCAGCAGCTTGGCGGGATATAGCAATCAGCCCCAGCATTTT. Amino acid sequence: CASSLAGYSNQPQHF.

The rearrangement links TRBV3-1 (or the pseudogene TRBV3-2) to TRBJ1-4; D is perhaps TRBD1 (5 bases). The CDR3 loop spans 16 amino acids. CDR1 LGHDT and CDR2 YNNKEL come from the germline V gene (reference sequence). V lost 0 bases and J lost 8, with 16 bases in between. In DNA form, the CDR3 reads TGTGCCAGCAGCCAAGATCGGTTTTGGGGCTGGGAAAAACTGTTTTTT. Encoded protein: CASSQDRFWGWEKLFF.

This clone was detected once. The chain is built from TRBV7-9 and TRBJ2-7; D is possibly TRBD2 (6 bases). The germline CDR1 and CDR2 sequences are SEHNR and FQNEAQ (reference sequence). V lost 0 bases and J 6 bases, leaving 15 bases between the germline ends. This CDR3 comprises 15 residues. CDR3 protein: CASSLASGGGREQYF. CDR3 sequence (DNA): TGTGCCAGCAGCTTAGCGAGCGGTGGAGGGCGCGAGCAGTACTTC.

The DNA for the CDR3 is TGTGCCAGCAGTCCCAACAGGGTAACTAATGAAAAACTGTTTTTT. Residues: CASSPNRVTNEKLFF. The chain has TRBV27 and TRBJ1-4; D is possibly TRBD1 (6 bases). The V gene's germline CDR1 is MNHEY and CDR2 SMNVEV (reference sequence). Trimming shortened V by 5 bases and J by 1 base, and 11 bases separated the two germline ends. This CDR3 has 15 amino acids.

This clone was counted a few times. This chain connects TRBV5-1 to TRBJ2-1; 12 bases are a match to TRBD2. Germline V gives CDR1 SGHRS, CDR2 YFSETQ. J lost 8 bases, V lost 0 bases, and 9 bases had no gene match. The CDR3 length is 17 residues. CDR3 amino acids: CASSLGPPSGRADEQFF. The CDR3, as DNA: TGCGCCAGCAGCTTGGGACCCCCTAGCGGGAGGGCCGATGAGCAGTTCTTC.

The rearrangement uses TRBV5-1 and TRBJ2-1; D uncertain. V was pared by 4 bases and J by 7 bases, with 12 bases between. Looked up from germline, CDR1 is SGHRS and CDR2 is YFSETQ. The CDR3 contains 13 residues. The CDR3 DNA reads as TGCGCCAGCAGCCGATCTCCCGGGAATGAGCAGTTCTTC. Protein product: CASSRSPGNEQFF.

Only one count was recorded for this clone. The CDR3 bases are TGTGCCAGCAGGCAGGAGAACACCGGGGAGCTGTTTTTT. Amino acids: CASRQENTGELFF. The chain joins TRBV11-3 to TRBJ2-2; no firm D call. V shed 6 bases and J shed 1 base, with 6 bases lying between them. The germline V gene encodes CDR1 SGHNT and CDR2 YENEEA. The CDR3 is 13 residues long.

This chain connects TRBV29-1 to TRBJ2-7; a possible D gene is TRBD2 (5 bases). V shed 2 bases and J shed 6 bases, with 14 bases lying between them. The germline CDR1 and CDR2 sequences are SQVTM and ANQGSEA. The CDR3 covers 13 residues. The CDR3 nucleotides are TGCAGCGTTGAACTCGGGAACGGCTCCGAGCAGTACTTC. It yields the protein CSVELGNGSEQYF.

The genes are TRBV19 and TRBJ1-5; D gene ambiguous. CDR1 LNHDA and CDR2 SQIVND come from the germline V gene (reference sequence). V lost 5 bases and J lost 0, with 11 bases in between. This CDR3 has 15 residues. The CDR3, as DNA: TGTGCCAGTAGTGCAACGAGGGATAGCAATCAGCCCCAGCATTTT. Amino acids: CASSATRDSNQPQHF.

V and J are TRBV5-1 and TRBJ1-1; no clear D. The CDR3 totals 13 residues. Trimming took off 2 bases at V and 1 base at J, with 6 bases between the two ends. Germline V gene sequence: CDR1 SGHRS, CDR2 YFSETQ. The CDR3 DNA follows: TGCGCCAGCAGCTTCGTCTCGAACACTGAAGCTTTCTTT. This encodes CASSFVSNTEAFF.

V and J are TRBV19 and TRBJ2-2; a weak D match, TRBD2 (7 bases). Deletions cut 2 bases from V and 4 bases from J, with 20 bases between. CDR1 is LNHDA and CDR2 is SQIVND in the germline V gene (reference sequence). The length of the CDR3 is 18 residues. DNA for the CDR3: TGTGCCAGTAGTATAATAGGGATTCGGGGGGCGGGCACCGGGGAGCTGTTTTTT. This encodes CASSIIGIRGAGTGELFF.

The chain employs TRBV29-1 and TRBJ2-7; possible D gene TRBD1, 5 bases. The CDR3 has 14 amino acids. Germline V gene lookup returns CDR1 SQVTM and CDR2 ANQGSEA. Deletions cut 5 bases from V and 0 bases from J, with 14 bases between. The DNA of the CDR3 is TGCAGCGTTACCAGGGTTGGCAGCTCCTACGAGCAGTACTTC. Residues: CSVTRVGSSYEQYF.

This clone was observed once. The CDR3 sequence: CASRSDRGLPFSGANVLTF. The CDR3 DNA reads TGTGCCAGTAGGTCAGACAGGGGCCTCCCCTTCTCTGGGGCCAACGTCCTGACTTTC. This sequence joins TRBV19 and TRBJ2-6, with 8 bases lining up with TRBD1. Germline CDR1 and CDR2: LNHDA and SQIVND (reference sequence). J was trimmed by 0 bases and V by 6 bases; bases with no gene match: 13. This CDR3 has 19 residues.